This T cell receptor beta chain is drawn from a study of shared clonotypes between healthy human individuals. Researchers ran the assay at a deep level. Original data processing: As immunoSEQ supplied junction-only sequences (without quality scores), filtering differed. TCRdb's copy holds only in-frame clones and misses some; the assay was immunoSEQ multiplex PCR. The DNA gave D and trimming, while V, J and clone size come from that table. The sample holds 2 million to 2.5 million clones; around 93% are singletons and the top ten take roughly 0.34%. Germline V CDR1 and CDR2: MGHRA, YSYEKL. The V end was cut by 3 bases, the J end by 0 bases, with 21 bases between. The CDR3 covers 20 residues.

The chain links TRBV4-1 to TRBJ2-6; the D gene is possibly TRBD1 (5 bases). The sequence was obtained from a man younger than 35 in good health. Some clones in this sample may be carry-over from other donors' samples. Sequencing input: naive CD4+ T cells from PBMCs. The subset here: CD45RA+ positively selected. Here the CDR3 reads CASSQIYLGHSSSGANVLTF. The CDR3 DNA sequence: TGCGCCAGCAGCCAGATATACCTGGGGCATAGTTCCTCTGGGGCCAACGTCCTGACTTTC.